Sequencing of this T cell receptor beta chain was carried out in a study of resident and recirculating memory T cells in vitiligo. Looked up from germline, CDR1 is SGHDT and CDR2 is YYEEEE. This CDR3 region has 15 residues. V was pared by 2 bases and J by 2 bases, with 11 bases between. Using immunoSEQ multiplex PCR, the repertoire was profiled, and TCRdb retains in-frame clones only, with some absent. The sample consists of more than 35,000 clones, about 90% of them appearing once. As for this clone: As yet, its antigen is unknown.

Whole-study results and caveats: TCR sequences were not conserved across biopsy sites or patients.

The clonotype originates from a male donor with vitiligo. The chain combines TRBV5-6 with TRBJ2-4; D remains ambiguous. Specimen: blood. DNA of the CDR3: TGTGCCAGCAGCTTTAGTAAACTCTCCAAAAACATTCAGTACTTC. Amino acid sequence: CASSFSKLSKNIQYF.